This TCR beta chain appears in the sequencing data of a study of T cells in localized non-small cell lung cancer (dated by TCRdb to the early 2020s). Context from the whole study: Comparing tumors with uninvolved tumor-adjacent lungs, the study looked at the T cell repertoires of approximately 250 patients with early-stage NSCLC. The mean age of the NSCLC patients was less than 70 years, with fewer than 150 men and around 100 women. The cohort consisted of 200 to 300 treatment-naive NSCLC patients whose localized lung tumors had been resected.

Paper-wide results and their limitations: Longer overall survival was associated with higher T cell density in blood, whereas shorter survival was associated with higher clonality in adjacent lung. The highest T cell clonality was observed in uninvolved tumor-adjacent lung, where clonality exceeded that of tumor, suggesting that antigenic responses were more focused in uninvolved tumor-adjacent lung. A median of 57 of the top 100 tumor clones turned up in the paired uninvolved adjacent lung, and some 28 of those clones also ranked among the top 100 of that same adjacent lung. Because multi-region sequencing of the tumors was not done, intratumor heterogeneity could not be ruled out. Since the design was exploratory, TCR variables were selected using unadjusted p-values with no false-discovery rate correction.

This clone was counted only a few times. There is no known antigen for this receptor. Base quality data are lacking; no much larger clone is found one base away. TCR beta CDR3 regions were sequenced from DNA using the immunoSEQ Assay. The authors processed their data as follows. To compute T cell density, TCR beta template counts were normalized to usable DNA, which was estimated by amplifying housekeeping genes. Using the preseqR package, richness was estimated by extrapolating to 120,000 templates for tissue samples and 400,000 templates for PBMC samples. Clonality was defined as one minus Pielou's evenness. To identify tissue-enriched TCRs, differential abundance testing was run on productive amino-acid clonotypes with a minimum total count of 5 and an alpha of 0.1. The Jaccard Index and the Morisita Overlap Index were used to measure how much the repertoires overlapped between compartments. GLIPH grouped TCR beta CDR3s together with public tetramer-defined viral CDR3s, and a viral motif had to include at least three viral sequences and show V-gene enrichment. TCRdb limited this immuneACCESS table to in-frame rearrangements with V and J called. A share of clones is missing; checked studies link under half to unresolved V genes, and the rest is unexplained. The D gene and trimming were derived from the DNA, and the V and J assignments and clone size from that table. This sample holds over a thousand clones; 30% to 45% were observed only once. Around 6% of the sample rests with the top ten.

At diagnosis, tumor, uninvolved tumor-adjacent lung and peripheral blood were collected and then preserved as a mix of FFPE and fresh-frozen material. This TCR came from a female donor of 60 years or more with stage II lung adenocarcinoma. The material was lung tumor tissue, obtained before any cancer treatment.

The CDR3 reads as follows: CAISEGQGDREQYF. The DNA sequence is given as TGTGCCATCAGTGAGGGACAGGGTGACCGGGAGCAGTACTTC. The rearrangement combines TRBV10-3 with TRBJ2-7; TRBD1 agrees with 8 junctional bases. V is pruned by 2 bases and J by 7 bases, leaving 7 bases of the junction without a gene match. CDR1 and CDR2 are drawn from the germline V gene: ENHRY, SYGVKD. The CDR3 starts with the cysteine, ends with the phenylalanine, and has 14 residues. Only the CDR3 portion is preserved as DNA: 42 bases, with reading frame beginning at the first base.